This TCR beta chain was recorded in a study of sequential checkpoint blockade in melanoma. Study-wide context: Arm A got nivolumab then ipilimumab; arm B the reverse, 1:1.

Treatment defined: randomized to nivolumab then ipilimumab (arm A) or the reverse (arm B). DNA-damaging chemotherapy had not been given to any patient beforehand. Looked up from germline, CDR1 is SGHVS and CDR2 is FNYEAQ. Trimming cost V 0 bases and J 10 bases, with 10 bases left between them. The CDR3 loop spans 14 amino acids. Libraries were prepared by immunoSEQ multiplex PCR; TCRdb keeps only in-frame clonotypes and omits some of them. The table has 25,000 to 30,000 clones, roughly 80% seen once. The chain recombines TRBV7-6 with TRBJ1-6, with D perhaps TRBD1 (5 bases). The sequenced sample was CD8+ T cells sorted from blood (inferred from file names), obtained from a patient given nivolumab and ipilimumab in sequence. This clonotype was obtained from a human donor with melanoma. For the CDR3, the DNA is TGTGCCAGCAGCTTAGCGCAGGGTGCCTCACCCCTCCACTTT. Its protein product is CASSLAQGASPLHF.